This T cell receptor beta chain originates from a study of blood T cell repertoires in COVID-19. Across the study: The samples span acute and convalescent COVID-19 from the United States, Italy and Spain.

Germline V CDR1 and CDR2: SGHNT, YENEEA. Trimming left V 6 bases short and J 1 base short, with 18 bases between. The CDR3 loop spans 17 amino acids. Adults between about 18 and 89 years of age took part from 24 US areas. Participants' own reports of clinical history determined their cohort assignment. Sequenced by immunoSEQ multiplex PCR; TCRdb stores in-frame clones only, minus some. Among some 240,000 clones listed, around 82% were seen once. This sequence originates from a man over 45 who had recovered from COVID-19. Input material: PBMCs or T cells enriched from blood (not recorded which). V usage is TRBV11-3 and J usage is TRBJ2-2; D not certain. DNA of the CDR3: TGTGCCAGCAGTCATTCCCCCTTCCCGGGGAACACCGGGGAGCTGTTTTTT. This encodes CASSHSPFPGNTGELFF.